This T cell receptor beta chain comes out of a study of blood T cells in healthy people across ages. Study-wide background: Capture by template switching was about one barcoded beta molecule per two T cells.

The sample providers were healthy Caucasian people from Russia, aged about 6 to 90. A second roughly 6 to 12 cycle PCR used barcoded and J-beta primers. Each sample yielded at least 3 million CDR3-containing paired-end reads. TCRdb reprocessed the 5' RACE reads via MiXCR and lists one record per CDR3 protein. The sample comprises about 1,400,000 distinct CDR3 sequences, 42% of which are singletons, and 7.9% rests with the top ten. Sequencing input: blood. The receptor was isolated from a woman aged 18 to 35 in good health.

The CDR3 loop is CSARVLTGGNPYEQYF. For the CDR3, the DNA is TGCAGTGCTAGAGTTCTGACAGGGGGAAATCCCTACGAGCAGTACTTC. The rearrangement links TRBV20-1 to TRBJ2-7; 9 nucleotides align to TRBD1. The trim removed 1 base at V and 2 bases at J, leaving 9 bases unmatched. This CDR3 is 16 amino acids long. Germline lookup yields CDR1 DFQATT and CDR2 SNEGSKA (reference sequence).